Following are 6 T cell receptor beta chains from one sample sequenced in a study of blood T cell repertoires in COVID-19 (dated by TCRdb to 2020 to 2021). The library was built by means of the immunoSEQ multiplex PCR assay. What TCRdb holds here is the immuneACCESS table cut down to in-frame rearrangements. Part of the clones is not present; checked against another copy, under half of the missing clones reflect an unresolved V gene, and the others are unexplained. The sample profile shows 200,000 to 250,000 clones; more than 65% of them were found once. The ten largest clones capture around 3.3% of the sample. Sequenced: peripheral blood. These receptor sequences come from a woman older than 75 with acute or convalescent COVID-19.

The CDR3 nucleotides read TGTGCCAGCAGCCCAGGACAGGGTGGAAACACCATATATTTT. Its protein product is CASSPGQGGNTIYF. The chain has TRBV7-3 and TRBJ1-3, with TRBD1 matching 8 bases. The CDR3 covers 14 residues. With V trimmed by 5 bases and J by 3 bases, 3 bases remained unmatched. Germline assignment: CDR1 SGHTA and CDR2 FQGTGA.

The V and J genes are TRBV9 and TRBJ2-1; TRBD2 aligns across 11 bases. Trimming at V came to 3 bases and at J to 5 bases, leaving 4 bases not matched to a gene. Germline V CDR1 and CDR2: SGDLS, YYNGEE. The length of the CDR3 is 15 residues. The CDR3 sequence: CASSDPSGGNNEQFF. In nucleotides, the CDR3 is TGTGCCAGCAGCGATCCTAGCGGGGGGAACAATGAGCAGTTCTTC. The variable domain in full, completed from reference TRBV9 and TRBJ2-1, reads DSGVTQTPKHLITATGQRVTLRCSPRSGDLSVYWYQQSLDQGLQFLIQYYNGEERAKGNILERFSAQQFPDLHSELNLSSLELGDSALYFCASSDPSGGNNEQFFGPGTRLTVL.

The chain links TRBV2 to TRBJ2-7; TRBD1 might be the D (6 bases). This CDR3 has 14 amino acids. Trimming took off 6 bases at V and 2 bases at J, with 14 bases between the two ends. The germline gives CDR1 SNHLY, CDR2 FYNNEI. CDR3 in DNA: TGTGCCAGCAGGTTTTCAGGGGAGACCTACGAGCAGTACTTC. It specifies CASRFSGETYEQYF.

The chain recombines TRBV19 with TRBJ1-1; no reliable D call. This CDR3 is built from 13 residues. The germline gives CDR1 LNHDA, CDR2 SQIVND (reference sequence). Trimming removed 10 bases from V and 1 base from J, with 13 bases in between. CDR3 nucleotides: TGTGCCACCGCCGGCACAGCGAACACTGAAGCTTTCTTT. It specifies CATAGTANTEAFF. Full variable domain (rest looked up from reference TRBV19 and TRBJ1-1): DGGITQSPKYLFRKEGQNVTLSCEQNLNHDAMYWYRQDPGQGLRLIYYSQIVNDFQKGDIAEGYSVSREKKESFPLTVTSAQKNPTAFYLCATAGTANTEAFFGQGTRLTVV.

This chain links TRBV6-5 with TRBJ1-1; no definite D call. CDR1 MNHEY and CDR2 SVGAGI come from the germline V gene. Trimming shortened V by 3 bases and J by 10 bases, and 12 bases separated the two germline ends. The CDR3 totals 12 residues. The CDR3 here is CASSYSFGRAFF. CDR3 DNA: TGTGCCAGCAGTTATTCGTTTGGGAGAGCTTTCTTT.

This chain uses TRBV3-1 (or the pseudogene TRBV3-2) with TRBJ2-1, with D hard to call. Between the trimmed V and J ends, which lost 0 bases and 10 bases, there was a span of 7 bases. The CDR3 runs 12 residues. Germline CDR1 reads LGHDT; CDR2 reads YNNKEL (reference sequence). The CDR3 loop reads CASSQDFGEQFF. Here the CDR3 DNA reads TGTGCCAGCAGCCAAGATTTTGGCGAGCAGTTCTTC.